The clone carrying this T cell receptor (beta chain) was detected only a few times. This library used about 400 ng RNA and molecular barcoded adaptors spanning alpha/delta and beta/gamma chains. Via MiXCR, TCRdb re-called the reads, giving one row per CDR3 protein. The table has about 48,000 distinct CDR3 sequences, approximately 19% seen once. This record belongs to a study of read filtering for tumor transcriptome and immune sequencing. Germline lookup yields CDR1 SGHAT and CDR2 FQNNGV. The CDR3 contains 19 residues. Between the trimmed V and J ends, which lost 2 bases and 0 bases, there was a span of 21 bases. Every patient had bone marrow sampled while the disease was active.

Sequencing input: a population of CD138-negative cells sorted from bone marrow. This receptor was obtained from a donor at least 40 years old with multiple myeloma. This chain links TRBV11-2 with TRBJ2-3; the D is unclear. CDR3 in amino acids: CASSLSLGRQKSSTDTQYF. Here the CDR3 DNA reads TGTGCCAGCAGCTTATCCCTTGGCCGGCAGAAATCTAGCACAGATACGCAGTATTTT. The variable domain in full, completed from reference TRBV11-2 and TRBJ2-3, reads EAGVAQSPRYKIIEKRQSVAFWCNPISGHATLYWYQQILGQGPKLLIQFQNNGVVDDSQLPKDRFSAERLKGVDSTLKIQPAKLEDSAVYLCASSLSLGRQKSSTDTQYFGPGTRLTVL.